This T cell receptor beta chain is from a study of T cell repertoires in cytomegalovirus infection. TCRdb independently ran MiXCR on the reads; one entry per CDR3 protein. The profile covers around 130,000 distinct CDR3 sequences, with more than 20% appearing a single time and 30% to 35% taken by the ten largest. Comment on this clonotype: Its antigen is unknown.

The material sequenced was PBMCs, sequenced either directly or after in vitro stimulation (not recorded which). The sequence was obtained from a human donor in good health (CMV status not recorded). Some clones in this sample may be carry-over from other donors' samples.

This CDR3 reads CASSSDRSADTQYF. In nucleotides, the CDR3 is TGTGCCAGCAGCTCTGACAGGTCGGCGGATACGCAGTATTTT. The V and J genes are TRBV7-6 and TRBJ2-3; D is possibly TRBD1 (6 bases). CDR1 SGHVS and CDR2 FNYEAQ come from the germline V gene. The ends were cut back, 4 bases at V and 6 bases at J, with 14 bases in the middle. CDR3 length: 14 amino acids.